The 29 T cell receptor beta chains presented below share a single source sample, sequenced in a study of blood T cells in healthy people across ages. With a J-beta primer mix and a sample-barcoded 5' primer, a second PCR ran about 6 to 11 cycles. TCRdb processed the 5' RACE reads anew with MiXCR; each CDR3 protein has one entry. The sample comprises around 1,900,000 distinct CDR3 sequences, around 40% of which are singletons, and more than 20% rests with the top ten. Sequencing was done on a sample of blood. The receptors were sampled from a human donor in good health.

This chain links TRBV7-8 with TRBJ1-1; no definite D call. This CDR3 is built from 14 residues. Germline loops: CDR1 SGHVS, CDR2 FQNEAQ. Trimming cost V 3 bases and J 5 bases, with 13 bases left between them. CDR3: CASSLEFLGTEAFF. In nucleotides, the CDR3 is TGTGCCAGCAGCTTGGAATTTCTTGGGACTGAAGCTTTCTTT.

The V gene is TRBV4-1, the J gene TRBJ1-3; D is unresolved. The germline V gene has CDR1 MGHRA and CDR2 YSYEKL. V was shortened by 5 bases and J by 2 bases, with 4 bases between the two germline ends. The CDR3 runs 12 residues. The CDR3 DNA follows: TGCGCCAGCAGCGGGACTGGAAACACCATATATTTT. Its translation is CASSGTGNTIYF.

V gene TRBV7-4 combines with J gene TRBJ1-1; no clear D gene. Germline lookup yields CDR1 SGHVT and CDR2 SQSDAQ. The V and J ends lost 2 bases and 5 bases respectively, with 9 bases between them. The CDR3 contains 13 residues. The CDR3 loop is CASSLMRATEAFF. As DNA, the CDR3 is TGTGCCAGCAGCTTAATGAGGGCTACTGAAGCTTTCTTT.

The chain has TRBV14 and TRBJ2-7, with 12 bases that match TRBD2. V was pared by 4 bases and J by 1 base, with 5 bases of the junction left unmatched. CDR3 length: 16 amino acids. Looked up from germline, CDR1 is SGHDN and CDR2 is FVKESK. CDR3 in amino acids: CASSRRLAGASYEQYF. The CDR3 bases are TGTGCCAGCAGCCGGCGACTAGCGGGGGCTTCCTACGAGCAGTACTTC. Full variable domain (rest looked up from reference TRBV14 and TRBJ2-7): EAGVTQFPSHSVIEKGQTVTLRCDPISGHDNLYWYRRVMGKEIKFLLHFVKESKQDESGMPNNRFLAERTGGTYSTLKVQPAELEDSGVYFCASSRRLAGASYEQYFGPGTRLTVT.

The CDR3 sequence: CASSPEMTQYF. The CDR3 DNA reads TGTGCCAGCAGCCCTGAGATGACCCAGTACTTC. This chain connects TRBV7-9 to TRBJ2-7, with D unresolved. The tail of the sequence fits TRBJ2-5 better, so the J call may be wrong. This CDR3 comprises 11 residues. Germline CDR1 reads SEHNR; CDR2 reads FQNEAQ (reference sequence).

The rearrangement links TRBV20-1 to TRBJ2-3, with D perhaps matching TRBD1 (5 bases). Trimming took off 5 bases at V and 0 bases at J, with 12 bases between the two ends. CDR1 is DFQATT, CDR2 SNEGSKA, per germline (reference sequence). This CDR3 contains 14 residues. CDR3 protein: CSAGPTVSTDTQYF. The CDR3 DNA sequence: TGCAGTGCTGGACCGACAGTGAGCACAGATACGCAGTATTTT.

This clonotype has a single count. The chain employs TRBV20-1 and TRBJ2-7, with TRBD2 matching over 11 bases. Germline assignment: CDR1 DFQATT and CDR2 SNEGSKA (reference sequence). The length of the CDR3 is 14 residues. J was trimmed by 2 bases and V by 3 bases; bases with no gene match: 3. Written as DNA, the CDR3 is TGCAGTGCTAGCGGGACTAGCGGCCCCTACGAGCAGTACTTC. Its protein is CSASGTSGPYEQYF.

J is TRBJ1-1 and V is TRBV4-3; D is unclear. The germline V gene has CDR1 LGHNA and CDR2 YSLEER. V was cut by 1 base and J by 2 bases, with 8 bases left in between. This CDR3 comprises 14 residues. The CDR3 nucleotides are TGCGCCAGCAGCCAAGGATTGTCAAACACTGAAGCTTTCTTT. Amino acid sequence: CASSQGLSNTEAFF.

The CDR3: CASSLAGGRTNIQYF. For the CDR3, the DNA is TGTGCCAGCAGCTTAGCAGGGGGCAGGACAAACATTCAGTACTTC. The chain combines TRBV7-6 with TRBJ2-4; TRBD1 aligns across 7 bases. The germline gives CDR1 SGHVS, CDR2 FNYEAQ. The J segment lost 6 bases and the V segment lost 0 bases, leaving 5 bases of the junction unmatched. CDR3 length equals 15 residues.

The chain has TRBV7-2 and TRBJ2-6; D not certain. The V and J ends lost 6 bases and 1 base respectively, with 22 bases between them. The CDR3 runs to 19 residues. Germline CDR1 and CDR2: SGHTA and FQGNSA. The CDR3 sequence is CASRDTSSPLLSGANVLTF. In DNA form, the CDR3 reads TGTGCCAGCAGGGATACCTCATCGCCCCTGTTATCTGGGGCCAACGTCCTGACTTTC.

This chain uses TRBV12-3 or TRBV12-4 with TRBJ1-1; D possibly corresponds to TRBD1 (5 bases). CDR3 length: 12 residues. The ends were cut back, 3 bases at V and 9 bases at J, with 11 bases in the middle. The CDR3 is CASSFGTRKAFF. CDR3 DNA sequence: TGTGCCAGCAGTTTCGGGACTCGGAAAGCTTTCTTT.

The V call is TRBV24-1, the J call TRBJ1-5, with D tentatively TRBD1 (5 bases). The V and J ends lost 5 bases and 0 bases respectively, with 7 bases between them. This CDR3 has 14 residues. The germline gives CDR1 KGHDR, CDR2 SFDVKD. In nucleotides, the CDR3 is TGTGCCACCAGTGGGGGGACTAGCAATCAGCCCCAGCATTTT. This encodes CATSGGTSNQPQHF.

J is TRBJ2-4 and V is TRBV24-1; D may be TRBD1 or TRBD2 (7 bases each). Trimming stripped 0 bases from V and 13 bases from J, with 12 bases between. The CDR3 consists of 13 residues. In germline, CDR1 is KGHDR, CDR2 SFDVKD. The CDR3 loop reads CATSDLGRGQQYF. DNA for the CDR3: TGTGCCACCAGTGATTTGGGGAGGGGGCAGCAGTACTTC.

This clonotype was detected once. The chain combines TRBV5-4 with TRBJ2-1; D gene ambiguous. Trimming shortened V by 0 bases and J by 10 bases, and 11 bases separated the two germline ends. CDR1 SGHNT and CDR2 YYREEE come from the germline V gene (reference sequence). The CDR3 has 13 amino acids. In nucleotides, the CDR3 is TGTGCCAGCAGCTTGGGGGCCGATCAAGAGCAGTTCTTC. Protein: CASSLGADQEQFF. Using reference TRBV5-4 and TRBJ2-1 for the parts outside the CDR3, the full variable domain is ETGVTQSPTHLIKTRGQQVTLRCSSQSGHNTVSWYQQALGQGPQFIFQYYREEENGRGNFPPRFSGLQFPNYSSELNVNALELDDSALYLCASSLGADQEQFFGPGTRLTVL.

V is TRBV12-3 or TRBV12-4 and J is TRBJ2-4; TRBD1 matches at 7 bases. The end of the DNA aligns better with TRBJ2-7, so the J call may be wrong. The CDR3 is made up of 13 amino acids. CDR3 nucleotide sequence: TGTGCCAGGAGTCCACAGGGGAACCACGAGCAGTACTTC. Residues: CARSPQGNHEQYF.

In its sample, this clonotype was seen a few times. The chain combines TRBV4-1 with TRBJ1-2, with D possibly matching TRBD1 (5 bases). The CDR3 length is 15 residues. Germline CDR1 reads MGHRA; CDR2 reads YSYEKL. With 6 bases removed from V and 4 bases from J, the gap between germline ends came to 18 bases. The CDR3 is CASRRRAGLTYGYTF. CDR3 nucleotide sequence: TGCGCCAGCAGAAGAAGGGCAGGGCTTACCTATGGCTACACCTTC.

CDR3 bases: TGTGCCAGCAGGACCGGACTGTCAGCAGATACGCAGTATTTT. Amino acids: CASRTGLSADTQYF. The chain recombines TRBV7-3 with TRBJ2-3; a possible D gene is TRBD2 (5 bases). The CDR3 sequence is 14 residues long. Trimming took 6 bases from V and 4 from J, leaving 14 bases between them. The germline V gene has CDR1 SGHTA and CDR2 FQGTGA.

This clonotype was detected a few times. The CDR3 nucleotides are TGCAGTGCTAGAGATAATGATTGGGGGTCGGACTATGGCTACACCTTC. It is translated as CSARDNDWGSDYGYTF. J is TRBJ1-2 and V is TRBV20-1, with D maybe TRBD1 (5 bases). The CDR3 contains 16 residues. Germline V CDR1 and CDR2: DFQATT, SNEGSKA (reference sequence). Trimming removed 0 bases from V and 3 bases from J, with 17 bases in between.

This chain joins TRBV4-3 and TRBJ2-5, with 7 positions matching TRBD1. Germline CDR1 reads LGHNA; CDR2 reads YSLEER. CDR3 length equals 17 residues. V lost 0 bases and J lost 4; bases outside the gene matches: 11. This CDR3 reads CASSQDAARGSGETQYF. The CDR3 nucleotides read TGCGCCAGCAGCCAAGACGCGGCCAGGGGGAGTGGAGAGACCCAGTACTTC.

This clonotype was observed many times. The chain joins TRBV12-3 or TRBV12-4 to TRBJ2-5; 13 nucleotides line up with TRBD2. Trimming took 5 bases from V and 4 from J; bases not matched to a gene: 4. This CDR3 has 15 residues. The CDR3 bases are TGTGCCAGCAGTCCCCGGACTAGCGGGGGAGAGACCCAGTACTTC. Translation gives CASSPRTSGGETQYF.

This chain's CDR3 is CSAIPPESSYNEQFF. As DNA, the CDR3 is TGCAGTGCTATACCCCCAGAGAGCTCCTACAATGAGCAGTTCTTC. The chain has TRBV20-1 and TRBJ2-1; D is unclear. The V gene's germline CDR1 is DFQATT and CDR2 SNEGSKA (reference sequence). V was trimmed by 4 bases and J by 0 bases, leaving 13 bases between them. The CDR3 is made up of 15 amino acids.

A few counts support this clonotype. This chain links TRBV29-1 with TRBJ1-1; tentative D call: TRBD1 (6 bases). The germline CDR1 and CDR2 sequences are SQVTM and ANQGSEA. The V end lost 2 bases, the J end lost 4 bases, and 14 bases lay between the germline ends. The CDR3 runs to 14 residues. CDR3 sequence: CSVESGGRSTEAFF. CDR3 nucleotides: TGCAGCGTTGAATCGGGGGGCAGGAGCACTGAAGCTTTCTTT. Supplemented by reference TRBV29-1 and TRBJ1-1, the full variable domain reads SAVISQKPSRDICQRGTSLTIQCQVDSQVTMMFWYRQQPGQSLTLIATANQGSEATYESGFVIDKFPISRPNLTFSTLTVSNMSPEDSSIYLCSVESGGRSTEAFFGQGTRLTVV.

This chain links TRBV10-3 with TRBJ1-1, with 8 bases fitting TRBD1. CDR3 size: 13 residues. Trimming cost V 8 bases and J 3 bases; bases outside gene matches: 5. Germline V gene lookup returns CDR1 ENHRY and CDR2 SYGVKD. The DNA of the CDR3 is TGTGCCATCTCTCAGGGGGCCCACACTGAAGCTTTCTTT. This codes for CAISQGAHTEAFF.

The rearrangement uses TRBV7-3 and TRBJ2-6; 8 bases line up with TRBD1. The junction had 9 bases not matched to a gene; V was cut back by 5 bases and J by 0 bases. Germline V gives CDR1 SGHTA, CDR2 FQGTGA. The CDR3 totals 18 residues. CDR3 bases: TGTGCCAGCAGCCATACAGGGGGAGTTAGCTCTGGGGCCAACGTCCTGACTTTC. Its protein is CASSHTGGVSSGANVLTF. Using reference TRBV7-3 and TRBJ2-6 for the parts outside the CDR3, the full variable domain is GAGVSQTPSNKVTEKGKYVELRCDPISGHTALYWYRQSLGQGPEFLIYFQGTGAADDSGLPNDRFFAVRPEGSVSTLKIQRTERGDSAVYLCASSHTGGVSSGANVLTFGAGSRLTVL.

V usage is TRBV29-1 and J usage is TRBJ2-1, with 8 bases lining up with TRBD2. CDR1 and CDR2 (germline): SQVTM, ANQGSEA. This CDR3 region has 16 residues. After removal of 3 bases from V and 3 bases from J, the junction contained 10 bases not matched to a gene. This chain's CDR3 is CSVDGLRGLVYNEQFF. The CDR3 DNA reads TGCAGCGTTGATGGCCTCAGGGGACTAGTCTACAATGAGCAGTTCTTC.

In this sample, this clonotype turned up a few times. The chain links TRBV28 to TRBJ1-2; 7 bases line up with TRBD1. The CDR3 has 15 amino acids. Trimming cost V 6 bases and J 3 bases; bases outside gene matches: 10. Germline assignment: CDR1 MDHEN and CDR2 SYDVKM. The CDR3 DNA is TGTGCCAGCAGCCTAGGGGGCATAGGTGACTATGGCTACACCTTC. Its translation is CASSLGGIGDYGYTF.

This clonotype was recorded once. The chain combines TRBV5-1 with TRBJ2-7; unclear D gene. Germline CDR1 is SGHRS and CDR2 is YFSETQ. The CDR3 is made up of 14 amino acids. The V and J ends lost 2 bases and 2 bases respectively, with 11 bases between them. DNA of the CDR3: TGCGCCAGCAGCTTTACGTTGACACCCTACGAGCAGTACTTC. Translated: CASSFTLTPYEQYF. The full variable domain, its missing parts supplied by reference TRBV5-1 and TRBJ2-7, is KAGVTQTPRYLIKTRGQQVTLSCSPISGHRSVSWYQQTPGQGLQFLFEYFSETQRNKGNFPGRFSGRQFSNSRSEMNVSTLELGDSALYLCASSFTLTPYEQYFGPGTRLTVT.

With respect to this clonotype: One end of the junction fails to match germline, which may point to a read error. V usage is TRBV11-2 and J usage is TRBJ1-5; no clear D gene. Germline V gives CDR1 SGHAT, CDR2 FQNNGV. The CDR3 runs to 14 residues. CDR3 sequence (DNA): TGTGCCAGCAGCTTAGGTCGCAGCAATCGGCCCCAGCATTTT. It codes for CASSLGRSNRPQHF. Full variable domain (remainder filled in from reference TRBV11-2 and TRBJ1-5): EAGVAQSPRYKIIEKRQSVAFWCNPISGHATLYWYQQILGQGPKLLIQFQNNGVVDDSQLPKDRFSAERLKGVDSTLKIQPAKLEDSAVYLCASSLGRSNRPQHFGDGTRLSIL.

A few counts support this clonotype. This chain connects TRBV27 to TRBJ2-7, with 8 bases lining up with TRBD2. There are 14 residues in the CDR3. After removal of 7 bases from V and 2 bases from J, the junction contained 7 bases not matched to a gene. CDR1 and CDR2 from the germline V gene are MNHEY and SMNVEV (reference sequence). CDR3 in amino acids: CASKGLAGPYEQYF. The CDR3 nucleotides read TGTGCCAGCAAAGGGCTAGCGGGTCCCTACGAGCAGTACTTC.